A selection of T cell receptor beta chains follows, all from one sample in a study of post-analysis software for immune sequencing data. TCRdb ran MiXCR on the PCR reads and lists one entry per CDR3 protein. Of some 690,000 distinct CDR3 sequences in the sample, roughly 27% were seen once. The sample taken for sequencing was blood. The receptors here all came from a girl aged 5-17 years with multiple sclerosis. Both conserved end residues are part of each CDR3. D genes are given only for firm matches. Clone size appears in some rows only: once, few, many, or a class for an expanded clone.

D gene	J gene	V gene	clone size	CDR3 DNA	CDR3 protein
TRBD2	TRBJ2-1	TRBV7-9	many	TGTGCCAGCAGCTCATCGTCGGGACTAGCGGGCTCCAAAGATGAGCAGTTCTTC	CASSSSSGLAGSKDEQFF
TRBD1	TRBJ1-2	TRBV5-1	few	TGCGCCAGCAGCCCAAACGCGCGGGACAGTCATGGCTACACCTTC	CASSPNARDSHGYTF
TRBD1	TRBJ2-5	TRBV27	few	TGTGCCAGCAGTTTATTCCGGGACAGCGGAGAGACCCAGTACTTC	CASSLFRDSGETQYF
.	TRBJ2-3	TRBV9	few	TGTGCCAGCAGCCCCCGTGGCAGGGGAAATACGCAGTATTTT	CASSPRGRGNTQYF
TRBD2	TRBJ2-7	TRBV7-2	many	TGTGCCAGCAGCCCACTAGCGGGGGGATCCTACGAGCAGTACTTC	CASSPLAGGSYEQYF
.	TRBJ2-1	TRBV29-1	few	TGCAGCGTTGCGGTGGGGCCTGCAAATGAGCAGTTCTTC	CSVAVGPANEQFF
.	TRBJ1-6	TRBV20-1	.	TGCAGTGCCCGGGGGACCGGCATACCGGGGAATTCACCCCTCCACTTT	CSARGTGIPGNSPLHF
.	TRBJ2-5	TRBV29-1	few	TGCAGCGTTGATACCGGGTGGGAGACCCAGTACTTC	CSVDTGWETQYF
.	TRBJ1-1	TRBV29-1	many	TGCAGCGTTGAAGGGGCGGTGGGGAACACTGAAGCTTTCTTT	CSVEGAVGNTEAFF
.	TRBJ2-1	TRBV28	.	TGTGCCAGCAGTTCCCGGCCCTGGGATGAGCAGTTCTTC	CASSSRPWDEQFF
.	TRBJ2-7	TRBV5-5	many	TGTGCCAGCAGCTTGGTGGCCAAAGGGAGCTACGAGCAGTACTTC	CASSLVAKGSYEQYF
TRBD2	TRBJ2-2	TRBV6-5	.	TGTGCCAGCAACCTAGCGGGAGGGGCGGCCGGGGAGCTGTTTTTT	CASNLAGGAAGELFF
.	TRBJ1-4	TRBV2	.	TGTGCCAGCAGTGAAGCACGCCGGAAGAATGAAAAACTGTTTTTT	CASSEARRKNEKLFF
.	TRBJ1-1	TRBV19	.	TGTGCCAGTAGTATTTTGGAAAGTGAGGACACTGAAGCTTTCTTT	CASSILESEDTEAFF
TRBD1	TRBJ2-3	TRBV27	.	TGTGCCAGCAGTTTAGGCAGGGGGCCAGATACGCAGTATTTT	CASSLGRGPDTQYF